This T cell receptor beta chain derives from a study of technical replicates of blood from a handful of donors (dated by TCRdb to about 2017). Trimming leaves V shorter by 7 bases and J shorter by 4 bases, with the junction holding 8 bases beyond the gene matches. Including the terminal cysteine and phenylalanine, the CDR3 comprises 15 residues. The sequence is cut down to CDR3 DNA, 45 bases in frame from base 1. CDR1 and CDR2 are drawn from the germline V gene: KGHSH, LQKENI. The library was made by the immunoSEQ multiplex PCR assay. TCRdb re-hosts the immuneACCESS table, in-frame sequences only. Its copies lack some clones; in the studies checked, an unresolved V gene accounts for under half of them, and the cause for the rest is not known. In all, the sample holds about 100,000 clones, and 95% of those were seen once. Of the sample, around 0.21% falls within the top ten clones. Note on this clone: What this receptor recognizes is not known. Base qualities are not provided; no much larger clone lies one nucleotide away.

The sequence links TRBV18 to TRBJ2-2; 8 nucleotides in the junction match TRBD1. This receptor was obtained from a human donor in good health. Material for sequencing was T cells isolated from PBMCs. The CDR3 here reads CASCQGQGSTGELFF. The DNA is TGTGCCAGCTGCCAAGGACAGGGAAGCACCGGGGAGCTGTTTTTT.